This entry is about one TCR beta chain. As yet, its antigen is unknown. Profiling relied on immunoSEQ multiplex PCR, and the TCRdb table lists in-frame clones only, not all of them. The table includes about 14,000 clones, approximately 85% detected once. Trimming pared 8 bases from V and 1 base from J, leaving 17 bases between. The CDR3 is made up of 15 amino acids. CDR1 is SNHLY, CDR2 FYNNEI, per germline. This record belongs to a study of monozygotic twins with cystic fibrosis. The wider study: Library input was 2.5 to 3 micrograms of fragmented DNA, with about 15 PCR cycles. Findings and limits, study-wide: The repertoire was suggested to be naive-dominated, clonality median approximately 0.0093. V usage most resembled the co-twin in 13 of 16 pairs.

The chain uses TRBV2 and TRBJ1-1, with TRBD1 as a possible D gene (5 bases). Sequenced material: blood. The TCR originated in a boy aged 10-17 years with cystic fibrosis. CDR3 in DNA: TGTGCCAGCGGGCCCGGGGGGGGACGGAACACTGAAGCTTTCTTT. The encoded protein is CASGPGGGRNTEAFF.